The clone carrying this T cell receptor (beta chain) was seen more than once but under ten times. cDNA came from about 0.5 to 1 ug RNA primed by random hexamers. TCRdb called the immunoSEQ multiplex PCR reads again in MiXCR, with one record for every CDR3 protein. Seen here are some 210,000 distinct CDR3 sequences, 85% to 95% observed once, and the top ten hold about 0.14%. These data originate in a study of CD8 T cells in Susac syndrome. In germline, CDR1 is MNHEY, CDR2 SVGAGI. The CDR3 totals 15 residues. The V end lost 6 bases, the J end lost 5 bases, and 19 bases lay between the germline ends. Negative isolation yielded CD8+ and CD4+ T cells; FACS enriched TEMRA cells.

This receptor was taken from a human donor with Susac syndrome. Material: CD4+ T cells from PBMCs. The rearrangement joins TRBV6-5 to TRBJ2-5, with D possibly matching TRBD2 (6 bases). For the CDR3, the DNA is TGTGCCAGCAGCTATCAAGGTGGGGGAGGCGAGACCCAGTACTTC. Its translation is CASSYQGGGGETQYF.